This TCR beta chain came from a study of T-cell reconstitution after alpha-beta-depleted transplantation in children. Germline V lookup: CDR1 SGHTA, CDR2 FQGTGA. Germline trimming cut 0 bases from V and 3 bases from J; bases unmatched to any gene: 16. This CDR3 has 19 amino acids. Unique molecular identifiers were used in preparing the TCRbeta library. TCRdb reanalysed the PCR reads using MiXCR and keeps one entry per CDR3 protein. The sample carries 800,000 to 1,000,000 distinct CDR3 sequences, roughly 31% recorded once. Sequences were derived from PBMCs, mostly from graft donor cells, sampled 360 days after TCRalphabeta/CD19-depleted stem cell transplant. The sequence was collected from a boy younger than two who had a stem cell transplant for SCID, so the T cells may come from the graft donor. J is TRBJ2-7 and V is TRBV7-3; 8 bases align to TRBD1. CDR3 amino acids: CASSLTLGFGQGILYEQYF. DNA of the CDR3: TGTGCCAGCAGCTTAACGCTGGGGTTTGGACAGGGAATCCTCTACGAGCAGTACTTC.